The 21 T cell receptor beta chains below come from one sample, sequenced in a study of blood T cell repertoires in COVID-19. Repertoires were generated with immunoSEQ multiplex PCR, while TCRdb's copy carries only in-frame clones and drops some. The sample carries 15,000 to 20,000 clones, 80% recorded once. Sequencing was performed on peripheral blood. The receptor source for this set is a man at least 80 years old with acute or convalescent COVID-19.

The V gene is TRBV12-5, the J gene TRBJ1-1, with TRBD1 matching over 7 bases. The ends lost 5 bases at V and 5 bases at J; junction bases unmatched: 8. This CDR3 has 14 amino acids. From germline, CDR1 is LGHNT and CDR2 FRNRAP. The CDR3 loop reads CASGLGTAGTEAFF. The CDR3 nucleotides are TGTGCTAGTGGTCTCGGGACAGCTGGAACTGAAGCTTTCTTT.

The rearrangement joins TRBV6-2 or TRBV6-3 to TRBJ1-2; no firm D call. CDR1 is MNHEY and CDR2 is SVGEGT in the germline V gene. V shed 5 bases and J shed 0 bases, with 16 bases lying between them. The length of the CDR3 is 16 residues. DNA of the CDR3: TGTGCCAGCAGTGTCCCTCGGTTCCTTGCTAACTATGGCTACACCTTC. Translated, it gives CASSVPRFLANYGYTF.

Points on this clone: Other DNA variants within this sample encode the same CDR3. This sequence joins TRBV18 and TRBJ1-6, with D possibly matching TRBD1 (5 bases). The germline CDR1 and CDR2 sequences are KGHSH and LQKENI. V lost 6 bases and J 5 bases, leaving 11 bases between the germline ends. This CDR3 region has 14 residues. DNA for the CDR3: TGTGCCAGCTCCCCAGGGCGGGATAATTCACCCCTCCACTTT. It encodes CASSPGRDNSPLHF.

The chain carries TRBV24-1 and TRBJ2-2; 7 bases match TRBD2. V shed 1 base, J shed 3 bases, and the junction held 4 bases outside the gene matches. The CDR3 contains 16 residues. The germline V gene encodes CDR1 KGHDR and CDR2 SFDVKD. The CDR3 bases are TGTGCCACCAGTGATTTCGGGACTACTTACACCGGGGAGCTGTTTTTT. Translation gives CATSDFGTTYTGELFF.

This sequence joins TRBV2 and TRBJ2-2, with D uncertain. The CDR3 loop spans 14 amino acids. The germline CDR1 and CDR2 sequences are SNHLY and FYNNEI. Between the trimmed V and J ends, which lost 2 bases and 1 base, there was a span of 5 bases. CDR3 DNA sequence: TGTGCCAGCAGTGAACAGGTGAACACCGGGGAGCTGTTTTTT. This gives the protein CASSEQVNTGELFF.

The V gene is TRBV6-2 or TRBV6-3, the J gene TRBJ1-2; 9 positions match TRBD1. J lost 5 bases, V lost 8 bases, and 12 bases had no gene match. The length of the CDR3 is 15 residues. Germline V gene sequence: CDR1 MNHEY, CDR2 SVGEGT. In DNA, the CDR3 is TGTGCCAGCGGCCCCTCCGGGACAGGGACTTATGGCTACACCTTC. Its protein is CASGPSGTGTYGYTF.

The rearrangement links TRBV6-1 to TRBJ1-4, with a tentative D call TRBD1 (6 bases). Germline CDR1 reads MNHNS; CDR2 reads SASEGT. The CDR3 is 15 amino acids. The ends were cut back, 1 base at V and 3 bases at J, with 9 bases in the middle. The CDR3 sequence: CASSEVRGANEKLFF. CDR3 in DNA: TGTGCCAGCAGTGAAGTCAGGGGAGCTAATGAAAAACTGTTTTTT.

This chain uses TRBV12-3 or TRBV12-4 with TRBJ1-4, with D unclear. V lost 8 bases to trimming and J lost 8 bases, with 12 bases between them. CDR3 size: 12 residues. CDR3 DNA sequence: TGTGCCAGCCGTCGGCGGGGAGAAAAACTGTTTTTT. Amino acids: CASRRRGEKLFF.

The chain uses TRBV6-5 and TRBJ2-7, with 9 bases fitting TRBD1. This CDR3 is 14 amino acids long. Germline loops: CDR1 MNHEY, CDR2 SVGAGI. Trimming removed 4 bases from V and 1 base from J; junction bases left unmatched: 2. The CDR3 loop reads CASSSGQGSYEQYF. The CDR3 region has the DNA TGTGCCAGCAGTTCGGGACAGGGATCCTACGAGCAGTACTTC.

The CDR3 loop reads CASGLGGTAGEKLFF. For the CDR3, the DNA is TGTGCTAGTGGTTTGGGAGGGACAGCAGGTGAAAAACTGTTTTTT. The chain links TRBV12-5 to TRBJ1-4, with 7 bases lining up with TRBD1. V lost 1 base and J lost 7; bases outside the gene matches: 6. CDR1 and CDR2 from the germline V gene are LGHNT and FRNRAP. The CDR3 totals 15 residues.

The gene calls are TRBV12-3 or TRBV12-4 and TRBJ1-2; D is unclear. The length of the CDR3 is 12 residues. V lost 4 bases to trimming and J lost 4 bases, with 7 bases between them. The CDR3 sequence is CASSSSGYGYTF. CDR3 sequence (DNA): TGTGCCAGCAGTTCGTCGGGCTATGGCTACACCTTC.

The V gene is TRBV7-3, the J gene TRBJ2-3; 8 bases line up with TRBD1. Unmatched junction bases numbered 0, after V lost 1 base and J lost 6 bases. The CDR3 contains 13 residues. The germline CDR1 and CDR2 sequences are SGHTA and FQGTGA. The CDR3 loop is CASSLRQGDTQYF. The CDR3 DNA sequence: TGTGCCAGCAGCTTAAGACAGGGGGATACGCAGTATTTT.

The chain is built from TRBV10-3 and TRBJ1-1; TRBD1 agrees at 8 bases. J lost 3 bases, V lost 1 base, and 7 bases had no gene match. The germline CDR1 and CDR2 sequences are ENHRY and SYGVKD. This CDR3 has 16 amino acids. DNA for the CDR3: TGTGCCATCAGTGAGTTCTCGACAGGGGAAGACACTGAAGCTTTCTTT. It specifies CAISEFSTGEDTEAFF.

This chain uses TRBV18 with TRBJ1-5, with 7 bases lining up with TRBD1. CDR1 and CDR2 from the germline V gene are KGHSH and LQKENI. The V gene end was trimmed by 4 bases and the J gene end by 4 bases; junction bases not matched to a gene: 10. CDR3 size: 16 residues. The CDR3: CASSQRGRRLNQPQHF. In DNA, the CDR3 is TGTGCCAGCTCACAGAGGGGGCGCCGTTTAAATCAGCCCCAGCATTTT. Filled out from reference TRBV18 and TRBJ1-5, the complete variable domain reads NAGVMQNPRHLVRRRGQEARLRCSPMKGHSHVYWYRQLPEEGLKFMVYLQKENIIDESGMPKERFSAEFPKEGPSILRIQQVVRGDSAAYFCASSQRGRRLNQPQHFGDGTRLSIL.

This clone appeared a single time. V is TRBV5-8 and J is TRBJ1-6, with 9 bases identical to TRBD1. Germline CDR1 is SGHTS and CDR2 is YDEGEE. The CDR3 is 17 residues long. Losses at the gene ends were 2 bases for V and 7 bases for J; bases not matched to a gene: 10. The CDR3 DNA reads TGTGCCAGCAGCTTATTTCCCGGGACAGGGACCAATTCACCCCTCCACTTT. Amino acids: CASSLFPGTGTNSPLHF. The full variable domain, completed using reference TRBV5-8 and TRBJ1-6, is EAGVTQSPTHLIKTRGQQATLRCSPISGHTSVYWYQQALGLGLQFLLWYDEGEERNRGNFPPRFSGRQFPNYSSELNVNALELEDSALYLCASSLFPGTGTNSPLHFGNGTRLTVT.

The rearrangement links TRBV3-1 (or the pseudogene TRBV3-2) to TRBJ2-6; a possible D gene is TRBD2 (6 bases). V lost 2 bases and J lost 0, with 14 bases in between. The germline CDR1 and CDR2 sequences are LGHDT and YNNKEL (reference sequence). CDR3 size: 18 residues. This chain's CDR3 is CASSQYPGLDSGANVLTF. The CDR3 DNA sequence: TGTGCCAGCAGCCAATATCCGGGACTGGACTCTGGGGCCAACGTCCTGACTTTC.

J is TRBJ1-5 and V is TRBV18; tentative D call: TRBD1 (5 bases). The CDR3 spans 12 residues. The V gene lost 5 bases and the J gene lost 5 bases, with 7 bases spanning the gap. CDR1 and CDR2 (germline): KGHSH, LQKENI. CDR3 sequence (DNA): TGTGCCAGCTCATCGGGGGATCAGCCCCAGCATTTT. It encodes CASSSGDQPQHF. The whole variable domain, remainder taken from reference TRBV18 and TRBJ1-5, is NAGVMQNPRHLVRRRGQEARLRCSPMKGHSHVYWYRQLPEEGLKFMVYLQKENIIDESGMPKERFSAEFPKEGPSILRIQQVVRGDSAAYFCASSSGDQPQHFGDGTRLSIL.

The chain carries TRBV19 and TRBJ2-3, with 7 bases identical to TRBD2. This CDR3 is 16 amino acids long. V was clipped by 6 bases and J by 1 base; unmatched bases: 10. Looked up from germline, CDR1 is LNHDA and CDR2 is SQIVND (reference sequence). This CDR3 reads CASSPDRTRGTDTQYF. CDR3 in DNA: TGTGCCAGTAGCCCCGATAGGACTAGGGGCACAGATACGCAGTATTTT.

The count of this clone is one. The V gene is TRBV6-5, the J gene TRBJ1-2; 9 nucleotides match TRBD1. The CDR3 has 13 residues. Germline-derived CDR1 and CDR2 are MNHEY and SVGAGI. The ends lost 6 bases at V and 6 bases at J; junction bases unmatched: 5. CDR3 residues: CASRARTGDGYTF. In DNA form, the CDR3 reads TGTGCCAGCAGGGCCAGGACAGGGGATGGCTACACCTTC.

This clone was seen only once. The same CDR3 is also encoded by other DNA sequences in this sample. The V and J genes are TRBV7-2 and TRBJ1-5; a possible D gene is TRBD1 (5 bases). Germline CDR1 is SGHTA and CDR2 is FQGNSA. CDR3 size: 14 residues. The V and J ends lost 2 bases and 2 bases respectively, with 7 bases between them. CDR3 loop: CASSLQGGNQPQHF. CDR3 coding DNA: TGTGCCAGCAGCTTACAGGGTGGCAATCAGCCCCAGCATTTT. Supplemented by reference TRBV7-2 and TRBJ1-5, the full variable domain reads GAGVSQSPSNKVTEKGKDVELRCDPISGHTALYWYRQSLGQGLEFLIYFQGNSAPDKSGLPSDRFSAERTGGSVSTLTIQRTQQEDSAVYLCASSLQGGNQPQHFGDGTRLSIL.

The chain has TRBV5-1 and TRBJ1-2; the D gene is possibly TRBD1 (5 bases). CDR1 and CDR2 from the germline V gene are SGHRS and YFSETQ. The CDR3 length is 14 residues. V was clipped by 7 bases and J by 8 bases, with 21 bases between them. The CDR3 bases are TGCGCCAGCGGACGAACTGGGACTTCCCGCGGCTACACCTTC. It is translated as CASGRTGTSRGYTF. The full variable domain, in which reference TRBV5-1 and TRBJ1-2 provide the parts outside the CDR3, is KAGVTQTPRYLIKTRGQQVTLSCSPISGHRSVSWYQQTPGQGLQFLFEYFSETQRNKGNFPGRFSGRQFSNSRSEMNVSTLELGDSALYLCASGRTGTSRGYTFGSGTRLTVV.